These 25 T cell receptor beta chains were sequenced from one sample in a study of beta chain features in type 1 diabetes. Study-wide findings and caveats: Moderate yet significant TCRB CDR3 shortening was seen in Type 1 diabetes patients in all four CD4+ subsets.

No antigen is known for these receptors. The study reverse transcribed the entire isolated RNA, so it sequenced expressed TCRB transcripts. The data were produced by immunoSEQ multiplex PCR, yet TCRdb's version contains in-frame clones alone and is incomplete. The profile shows about 740,000 clones, 13% of them singletons. The sequenced sample consisted of naive CD4+ T cells from blood. These TCRs come from a man younger than 35 with type 1 diabetes.

This clone was found a few times. The same CDR3 also results from other DNA sequences found in this sample. This chain links TRBV2 with TRBJ1-5; D is unresolved. The V and J ends lost 6 bases and 0 bases respectively, with 6 bases between them. CDR3 length: 13 residues. Germline-derived CDR1 and CDR2 are SNHLY and FYNNEI. CDR3 region: CASRRDSNQPQHF. CDR3 nucleotides: TGTGCCAGCAGGAGAGATAGCAATCAGCCCCAGCATTTT.

This clone was counted many times. The chain carries TRBV7-9 and TRBJ2-6; D perhaps matches TRBD2 (6 bases). V lost 3 bases, J lost 2 bases, and 8 bases lay in between. This CDR3 region has 15 residues. Germline loops: CDR1 SEHNR, CDR2 FQNEAQ (reference sequence). The CDR3 region has the DNA TGTGCCAGCAGCTTGCGGGAAGCTGGGGCCAACGTCCTGACTTTC. It yields the protein CASSLREAGANVLTF.

This clone was observed a handful of times. This chain uses TRBV11-2 with TRBJ2-1, with 11 bases fitting TRBD2. This CDR3 is 15 amino acids long. V dropped 3 bases and J dropped 8; count of bases not matched to a gene: 6. Germline CDR1 is SGHAT and CDR2 is FQNNGV. The CDR3: CASSFSGGASYEQFF. CDR3 DNA sequence: TGTGCCAGCAGCTTTAGCGGGGGGGCTTCTTATGAGCAGTTCTTC.

This clone occurred a few times. The rearrangement links TRBV19 to TRBJ2-6; tentatively, D is TRBD1 or TRBD2 (5 bases each). The CDR3 has 15 amino acids. Germline CDR1 LNHDA, CDR2 SQIVND (reference sequence). Trimming pared 5 bases from V and 1 base from J, leaving 9 bases between. CDR3 protein: CASSWGSSGANVLTF. CDR3 bases: TGTGCCAGTAGTTGGGGGAGTTCTGGGGCCAACGTCCTGACTTTC.

This clone has more than one count but fewer than ten. The chain couples TRBV19 to TRBJ1-2, with 7 bases aligning to TRBD1. Trimming at V came to 7 bases and at J to 1 base, leaving 15 bases not matched to a gene. Germline lookup yields CDR1 LNHDA and CDR2 SQIVND (reference sequence). The CDR3 spans 17 residues. CDR3 sequence: CASNKAGTEILNYGYTF. The CDR3, as DNA: TGTGCCAGTAACAAGGCCGGGACAGAAATCCTTAACTATGGCTACACCTTC.

V is TRBV4-2 and J is TRBJ2-6; a possible D gene is TRBD1 (6 bases). This CDR3 contains 15 residues. Germline V lookup: CDR1 LGHNA, CDR2 YNFKEQ. Trimming removed 1 base at V and 6 bases at J, with 10 bases between. CDR3 coding DNA: TGTGCCAGCAGCCAAGCACAGGGAGAGGCCAACGTCCTGACTTTC. Protein sequence: CASSQAQGEANVLTF.

The chain uses TRBV15 and TRBJ2-1; the D is unclear. The CDR3 sequence is 11 residues long. Between the trimmed V and J ends, which lost 8 bases and 3 bases, there was a span of 5 bases. In germline, CDR1 is LNHNV, CDR2 YYDKDF (reference sequence). The CDR3 region has the DNA TGTGCCACCCTAAGCTACAATGAGCAGTTCTTC. The encoded protein is CATLSYNEQFF.

This sequence joins TRBV11-3 and TRBJ2-1; D is unclear. Germline loops: CDR1 SGHNT, CDR2 YENEEA. The CDR3 is 14 amino acids. Trimming shortened V by 6 bases and J by 12 bases, and 21 bases separated the two germline ends. The CDR3 sequence is CASSQTVGELGQFF. In nucleotides, the CDR3 is TGTGCCAGCAGTCAAACAGTTGGGGAATTAGGGCAGTTCTTC.

This clone was detected only a few times. The chain uses TRBV2 and TRBJ1-4, with D perhaps matching TRBD1 (6 bases). V shed 6 bases and J shed 4 bases, with 15 bases lying between them. Germline V gene sequence: CDR1 SNHLY, CDR2 FYNNEI. The CDR3 runs 15 residues. The CDR3, as DNA: TGTGCCAGCAGCCTCTTACAGGGAGTTAATGAAAAACTGTTTTTT. Residues: CASSLLQGVNEKLFF.

This clone was counted a few times. The genes are TRBV2 and TRBJ2-7, with TRBD1 matching over 9 bases. Trimming took 5 bases from V and 3 from J; bases not matched to a gene: 2. Germline V gene data show CDR1 as SNHLY and CDR2 as FYNNEI. This CDR3 is built from 13 residues. The CDR3 loop is CASSSTGGYEQYF. CDR3 DNA sequence: TGTGCCAGCAGTTCGACAGGGGGCTACGAGCAGTACTTC. The whole variable domain, remainder taken from reference TRBV2 and TRBJ2-7, is EPEVTQTPSHQVTQMGQEVILRCVPISNHLYFYWYRQILGQKVEFLVSFYNNEISEKSEIFDDQFSVERPDGSNFTLKIRSTKLEDSAMYFCASSSTGGYEQYFGPGTRLTVT.

This clone was seen only a few times. The genes are TRBV28 and TRBJ1-5; a possible D gene is TRBD1 (5 bases). The V end lost 7 bases, the J end lost 6 bases, and 10 bases lay between the germline ends. Germline-derived CDR1 and CDR2 are MDHEN and SYDVKM. CDR3 length: 12 residues. This CDR3 is CASNWGGQPQHF. The CDR3 DNA is TGTGCCAGCAACTGGGGGGGTCAGCCCCAGCATTTT. The full variable domain, its missing parts supplied by reference TRBV28 and TRBJ1-5, is DVKVTQSSRYLVKRTGEKVFLECVQDMDHENMFWYRQDPGLGLRLIYFSYDVKMKEKGDIPEGYSVSREKKERFSLILESASTNQTSMYLCASNWGGQPQHFGDGTRLSIL.

This clone was observed a few times. The chain is built from TRBV7-9 and TRBJ2-7; TRBD1 aligns across 7 bases. CDR3 size: 16 residues. Germline trimming cut 5 bases from V and 2 bases from J; bases unmatched to any gene: 12. Germline V CDR1 and CDR2: SEHNR, FQNEAQ (reference sequence). The CDR3 DNA reads TGTGCCAGCAGCCTAAGGGAACAGGGGAAAACCTACGAGCAGTACTTC. Protein sequence: CASSLREQGKTYEQYF.

This clone was detected a few times. The rearrangement links TRBV19 to TRBJ1-2; unclear D gene. This CDR3 is 12 amino acids long. Germline CDR1 and CDR2: LNHDA and SQIVND (reference sequence). Deletions cut 4 bases from V and 1 base from J, with 4 bases between. The CDR3: CASSTVNYGYTF. Written as DNA, the CDR3 is TGTGCCAGTAGTACAGTTAACTATGGCTACACCTTC.

On this clone itself: Other DNA sequences from this sample encode an identical CDR3 as well. The chain employs TRBV5-1 and TRBJ2-7; TRBD2 agrees at 7 bases. Looked up from germline, CDR1 is SGHRS and CDR2 is YFSETQ. The J segment lost 0 bases and the V segment lost 1 base, leaving 4 bases of the junction unmatched. This CDR3 region has 15 residues. The DNA of the CDR3 is TGCGCCAGCAGCTTGACCGGGGGGAGCTCCTACGAGCAGTACTTC. Translation: CASSLTGGSSYEQYF.

The chain joins TRBV7-3 to TRBJ2-1; possible D gene TRBD2, 5 bases. The CDR3 runs to 14 residues. The V gene's germline CDR1 is SGHTA and CDR2 FQGTGA. V was cut by 8 bases and J by 6 bases, with 17 bases left in between. CDR3 sequence reads: CASGEEGYPNEQFF. The CDR3 region has the DNA TGTGCCAGCGGGGAAGAGGGCTACCCCAATGAGCAGTTCTTC.

This clone has just a few counts. This specimen includes other DNA sequences encoding the same CDR3. The chain carries TRBV5-1 and TRBJ2-7, with D unresolved. V gave up 2 bases and J gave up 0 bases, with 0 bases separating them. This CDR3 is built from 11 residues. Germline CDR1 SGHRS, CDR2 YFSETQ. The CDR3 sequence is CASSFSYEQYF. In DNA form, the CDR3 reads TGCGCCAGCAGCTTCTCCTACGAGCAGTACTTC.

V and J are TRBV5-4 and TRBJ2-5; D assignment may be TRBD1 or TRBD2 (5 bases each). Trimming left V 4 bases short and J 0 bases short, with 13 bases between. The length of the CDR3 is 15 residues. Per the germline V gene, CDR1 is SGHNT and CDR2 is YYREEE (reference sequence). The CDR3 bases are TGTGCCAGCAGCGCCCCGGGACCTTACCAAGAGACCCAGTACTTC. Translation: CASSAPGPYQETQYF. Using reference TRBV5-4 and TRBJ2-5 for the parts outside the CDR3, the full variable domain is ETGVTQSPTHLIKTRGQQVTLRCSSQSGHNTVSWYQQALGQGPQFIFQYYREEENGRGNFPPRFSGLQFPNYSSELNVNALELDDSALYLCASSAPGPYQETQYFGPGTRLLVL.

The V call is TRBV7-2, the J call TRBJ2-7; unclear D gene. CDR1 is SGHTA, CDR2 FQGNSA, per germline. This CDR3 is 13 amino acids long. V lost 1 base and J lost 7, with 11 bases in between. Here the CDR3 DNA reads TGTGCCAGCAGCTTAGGCAGCCTGCCGGAGCAGTACTTC. This sequence encodes CASSLGSLPEQYF.

This clone was recorded a few times. The chain carries TRBV30 and TRBJ2-7; TRBD1 is a possible D gene (6 bases). CDR3 length: 12 amino acids. Germline V lookup: CDR1 GTSNPN, CDR2 SVGIG (reference sequence). The V end was cut by 0 bases, the J end by 6 bases, with 9 bases between. The DNA for the CDR3 is TGTGCCTGGAGTGTCCGGGACATCGAGCAGTACTTC. Protein sequence: CAWSVRDIEQYF.

V is TRBV6-1 and J is TRBJ2-7; tentatively, D is TRBD2 (6 bases). This CDR3 comprises 15 residues. The ends were cut back, 2 bases at V and 2 bases at J, with 13 bases in the middle. Germline CDR1 MNHNS, CDR2 SASEGT. CDR3 in DNA: TGTGCCAGCAGTGAACAAGCGGGTCCTACCTACGAGCAGTACTTC. It codes for CASSEQAGPTYEQYF.

The V call is TRBV18, the J call TRBJ2-7; 8 positions match TRBD2. This CDR3 spans 14 amino acids. CDR1 and CDR2 from the germline V gene are KGHSH and LQKENI. Trimming removed 3 bases from V and 3 bases from J; junction bases left unmatched: 4. The DNA for the CDR3 is TGTGCCAGCTCACCTCGGCGGGGGGACTACGAGCAGTACTTC. It specifies CASSPRRGDYEQYF.

This clone has only a few counts. This chain joins TRBV2 and TRBJ1-2; the D gene is possibly TRBD1 (5 bases). Germline-derived CDR1 and CDR2 are SNHLY and FYNNEI. The CDR3 consists of 14 residues. Trimming left V 1 base short and J 12 bases short, with 18 bases between. The CDR3 sequence: CASSEGGGQNYHTF. The CDR3 nucleotides read TGTGCCAGCAGTGAAGGGGGAGGACAAAATTATCACACCTTC. The whole variable domain, remainder taken from reference TRBV2 and TRBJ1-2, is EPEVTQTPSHQVTQMGQEVILRCVPISNHLYFYWYRQILGQKVEFLVSFYNNEISEKSEIFDDQFSVERPDGSNFTLKIRSTKLEDSAMYFCASSEGGGQNYHTFGSGTRLTVV.

This clone showed up just a few times. This rearrangement joins TRBV30 to TRBJ2-5; 8 positions match TRBD2. From germline, CDR1 is GTSNPN and CDR2 SVGIG (reference sequence). This CDR3 is 15 amino acids long. The J segment lost 7 bases and the V segment lost 2 bases, leaving 12 bases of the junction unmatched. CDR3 sequence: CAWSLPERGSGTQYF. The CDR3 DNA sequence: TGTGCCTGGAGTCTCCCAGAGCGGGGGTCGGGGACCCAGTACTTC. Together with reference TRBV30 and TRBJ2-5, the CDR3 gives the full variable domain: SQTIHQWPATLVQPVGSPLSLECTVEGTSNPNLYWYRQAAGRGLQLLFYSVGIGQISSEVPQNLSASRPQDRQFILSSKKLLLSDSGFYLCAWSLPERGSGTQYFGPGTRLLVL.

This clone was picked up a small number of times. CDR3 DNA: TGTGCCAGCAGCTTGGGACAGGGCGGCGGCTACACCTTC. It codes for CASSLGQGGGYTF. This chain joins TRBV7-9 and TRBJ1-2; 9 nucleotides match TRBD1. The J segment lost 8 bases and the V segment lost 3 bases, leaving 4 bases of the junction unmatched. Germline CDR1 and CDR2: SEHNR and FQNEAQ (reference sequence). The CDR3 length is 13 residues.

This clone was seen a handful of times. The rearrangement uses TRBV7-9 and TRBJ2-3; D gene ambiguous. Germline V CDR1 and CDR2: SEHNR, FQNEAQ (reference sequence). V lost 7 bases to trimming and J lost 0 bases, with 8 bases between them. CDR3 length equals 13 residues. In DNA, the CDR3 is TGTGCCAGCAAAAGAGATAGCACAGATACGCAGTATTTT. Its translation is CASKRDSTDTQYF.